This TCR beta chain was captured in a study of CD8+ T cells in alopecia areata (dated by TCRdb to 2016 to 2019). A note on the overall study: Treated patients were enrolled in an open-label pilot trial of oral tofacitinib, 5 to 10 mg twice daily, for moderate-to-severe alopecia areata. Scalp clonality was compared among normal scalp (n=4), patchy alopecia areata scalp (n=8), and alopecia totalis/universalis scalp (n=8). High-throughput TCRbeta sequencing was used to examine T cell clonal expansion in alopecia areata in both the C3H/HeJ mouse model and human patients. RNA was extracted with the PAXgene miRNA kit for fixed scalp, the miRNeasy kit for PBMCs, and the RNeasy kit for mouse skin. Patients stayed on tofacitinib for 6 to 18 months and then had 6 months of follow-up off drug so that delayed response and recurrence could be assessed. immunoSEQ multiplex PCR using 35 Vbeta forward primers and 13 Jbeta reverse primers was used to amplify TCRbeta CDR3 regions. On the human side, TCRbeta sequencing was run on scalp tissue and on sorted CD4+ and CD8+ peripheral blood T cells from healthy controls and from alopecia areata patients with either patchy or totalis/universalis disease. Patients on tofacitinib were biopsied at baseline and after 4 and 24 weeks of treatment, and several of the patients also had a later scalp biopsy. Overall results and qualifications from the work: Shared TCR sequences between patients were less evident than in mice, which may be partly attributable to HLA diversity in the patient population. Lesional scalp, especially in alopecia totalis/universalis, showed higher clonality and more expanded CD8+ clones than normal scalp, suggesting antigenic drive. Scalp TCR repertoire analysis is complicated because resident alphabeta T cells in normal human skin are also sequenced, whereas mouse skin is dominated by gammadelta T cells.

Per the publication, the time point label means: baseline before oral tofacitinib. From alopecia areata patients, peripheral blood was collected along with lesional scalp punch biopsies. After PBMCs were isolated by density centrifugation and stained for CD3, CD4 and CD8, a FACSAria was used to sort CD4+ and CD8+ T cells. Receptor amplification or capture employed the immunoSEQ multiplex PCR assay. RNA was extracted from all samples and reverse transcribed into cDNA as template for TCR sequencing. SuperScript III was used for first-strand cDNA synthesis, primed with a 2:1 mix of oligo-dT and random hexamers. A synthetic immune receptor repertoire was used to gauge amplification bias, and whatever bias remained was removed computationally. On the study's bioinformatics: After raw reads were preprocessed to remove errors, the CDR3 was defined following IMGT conventions as running from the conserved cysteine to phenylalanine. Clonality was computed by normalizing Shannon entropy by log2 of the number of productive unique TCRs and subtracting the result from 1. Whether each scalp clone was CD4 or CD8 was inferred by checking scalp TCRbeta sequences against the CD4 and CD8 repertoires from sorted blood. Sourced from immuneACCESS, this table was stored by TCRdb with only in-frame sequences that have V and J called. A share of the clones is absent; for the studies checked, an unresolved V gene accounts for under half, and the remainder has no known explanation. Clone size and the V and J calls come from that table; the DNA yielded D and trimming. The sample yields roughly 200,000 clones; roughly 65% were counted once. The ten biggest clones cover 1.7% of the sample.

V gives up 3 bases and J gives up 0 bases, and the segment between their germline ends measures 8 bases. The CDR3 contains 14 residues, cysteine and phenylalanine counted. The CDR3 DNA has 42 bases and is translated from base 1. Via the germline V gene, CDR1 is SGHTA and CDR2 FQGTGA. This clone was picked up many times. Its specific antigen is unknown. No base-level quality is on record; no much larger clone is a single base apart. Sequenced here: CD4+ T cells sorted from blood, sampled at week 0. The TCR comes from a human donor with alopecia areata. Recombination joined TRBV7-3 with TRBJ1-1; the D segment cannot be called with confidence. The DNA sequence is TGTGCCAGCAGCTTTTCTGGCATGAACACTGAAGCTTTCTTT. Its protein reads: CASSFSGMNTEAFF.